These 20 T cell receptor beta chains share one sample of origin, sequenced in a study of T cell changes during pregnancy in multiple sclerosis. Method: immunoSEQ multiplex PCR; TCRdb's copy keeps in-frame clones and lacks some. The sample records about 75,000 clones, under 95% being singletons. Material: CD4+ T cells from peripheral blood mononuclear cells, obtained before pregnancy. The source of these receptors is a female donor with multiple sclerosis, enrolled in a pregnancy study.

As regards this clone: One end of the junction varies from germline; a read error may be responsible. This chain joins TRBV7-9 and TRBJ2-5; the D gene is possibly TRBD1 (6 bases). Germline CDR1 is SEHNR and CDR2 is FQNEAQ (reference sequence). The CDR3 loop spans 13 amino acids. CDR3: CASSFSVQNRVDF. The CDR3 DNA follows: TGTGCCAGCAGCTTCTCAGTTCAAAACAGGGTAGACTTC. The whole variable domain, filled in from reference TRBV7-9 and TRBJ2-5, reads DTGVSQNPRHKITKRGQNVTFRCDPISEHNRLYWYRQTLGQGPEFLTYFQNEAQLEKSRLLSDRFSAERPKGSFSTLEIQRTEQGDSAMYLCASSFSVQNRVDFGPGTRLLVL.

This clone was observed a single time. The rearrangement joins TRBV5-4 to TRBJ1-1, with D possibly matching TRBD1 (5 bases). V shed 3 bases and J shed 0 bases, with 6 bases lying between them. CDR1 is SGHNT and CDR2 is YYREEE in the germline V gene (reference sequence). This CDR3 spans 13 amino acids. CDR3 residues: CASSSGLNTEAFF. CDR3 nucleotide sequence: TGTGCCAGCAGCTCAGGGCTGAACACTGAAGCTTTCTTT.

DNA for the CDR3: TGTGCCACCAGCCGATGGACAGGGACCACCGGGGAGCTGTTTTTT. It encodes CATSRWTGTTGELFF. The chain is built from TRBV15 and TRBJ2-2; TRBD1 agrees at 8 bases. The CDR3 covers 15 residues. After removal of 5 bases from V and 4 bases from J, the junction contained 6 bases not matched to a gene. The germline V gene has CDR1 LNHNV and CDR2 YYDKDF (reference sequence).

The V call is TRBV7-5, the J call TRBJ1-2; the table's D call TRBD1 went unverified against the DNA. TRBV7-5 has pseudogene status. This CDR3 spans 18 amino acids. CDR3 nucleotides: TGTGCCAGAAGCTTTAACGTATTGTCGGGACAGGGGGTGGGTGGCTACACCTTC. Its protein is CARSFNVLSGQGVGGYTF.

The chain recombines TRBV19 with TRBJ1-5, with D unclear. Germline CDR1 is LNHDA and CDR2 is SQIVND (reference sequence). Between the trimmed V and J ends, which lost 1 base and 6 bases, there was a span of 10 bases. This CDR3 region has 14 residues. CDR3 protein: CASSIGAGGQPQHF. Written as DNA, the CDR3 is TGTGCCAGTAGTATAGGGGCAGGAGGTCAGCCCCAGCATTTT.

The chain links TRBV29-1 to TRBJ2-1; possibly TRBD1 for D (6 bases). Between the trimmed V and J ends, which lost 7 bases and 1 base, there was a span of 23 bases. CDR3 length: 17 residues. Germline V gives CDR1 SQVTM, CDR2 ANQGSEA. The CDR3 sequence is CSAAANTGLASYNEQFF. The CDR3 DNA sequence: TGCAGCGCCGCGGCGAACACAGGGTTAGCGTCCTACAATGAGCAGTTCTTC.

The genes are TRBV7-3 and TRBJ1-6, with a tentative D call TRBD1 (5 bases). Germline V gene data show CDR1 as SGHTA and CDR2 as FQGTGA. CDR3 length equals 13 residues. V shed 9 bases and J shed 6 bases, with 12 bases lying between them. CDR3 protein: CASSRDSNSPLHF. CDR3 DNA: TGTGCCAGTTCTCGAGACAGTAATTCACCCCTCCACTTT.

Only one count was recorded for this clone. The V and J genes are TRBV15 and TRBJ1-4; 7 positions match TRBD1. The V and J ends lost 3 bases and 7 bases, in that order; junction bases with no gene match: 8. The CDR3 totals 15 residues. Per the germline V gene, CDR1 is LNHNV and CDR2 is YYDKDF (reference sequence). CDR3 loop: CATSSLNGTAEKLFF. The DNA for the CDR3 is TGTGCCACCAGCAGTCTAAACGGGACAGCTGAAAAACTGTTTTTT. Combining the CDR3 with reference TRBV15 and TRBJ1-4 gives the whole variable domain DAMVIQNPRYQVTQFGKPVTLSCSQTLNHNVMYWYQQKSSQAPKLLFHYYDKDFNNEADTPDNFQSRRPNTSFCFLDIRSPGLGDTAMYLCATSSLNGTAEKLFFGSGTQLSVL.

This chain links TRBV7-3 with TRBJ1-1; a possible D gene is TRBD1 (5 bases). CDR1 SGHTA and CDR2 FQGTGA come from the germline V gene. CDR3 size: 14 residues. Trimming removed 5 bases at V and 1 base at J, with 11 bases between. CDR3 DNA sequence: TGTGCCAGCAGCCCCGGACACGGGAACACTGAAGCTTTCTTT. It translates to CASSPGHGNTEAFF.

This clone was counted once. The V call is TRBV5-1, the J call TRBJ1-5, with D perhaps matching TRBD1 (6 bases). Trimming removed 2 bases at V and 4 bases at J, with 13 bases between. This CDR3 is 15 amino acids long. CDR1 is SGHRS and CDR2 is YFSETQ in the germline V gene. In nucleotides, the CDR3 is TGCGCCAGCAGCTTTGATACAGGGAGAAATCAGCCCCAGCATTTT. Protein product: CASSFDTGRNQPQHF.

CDR3 amino acids: CASSQGKGTEAFF. The DNA of the CDR3 is TGTGCCAGCTCGCAGGGTAAGGGCACTGAAGCTTTCTTT. The genes are TRBV18 and TRBJ1-1; D perhaps matches TRBD1 (5 bases). CDR1 is KGHSH and CDR2 is LQKENI in the germline V gene. V was trimmed by 6 bases and J by 4 bases, leaving 12 bases between them. The CDR3 has 13 residues.

The rearrangement uses TRBV5-4 and TRBJ2-3; D perhaps matches TRBD1 (5 bases). CDR3 length equals 13 residues. CDR1 and CDR2 (germline): SGHNT, YYREEE (reference sequence). V was trimmed by 4 bases and J by 6 bases, leaving 12 bases between them. The CDR3 loop is CASSSRVGDTQYF. The CDR3 coding sequence is TGTGCCAGCAGCAGCAGGGTGGGGGATACGCAGTATTTT. Looking up the rest from reference TRBV5-4 and TRBJ2-3 gives the full variable domain: ETGVTQSPTHLIKTRGQQVTLRCSSQSGHNTVSWYQQALGQGPQFIFQYYREEENGRGNFPPRFSGLQFPNYSSELNVNALELDDSALYLCASSSRVGDTQYFGPGTRLTVL.

The chain joins TRBV7-2 to TRBJ2-1; D possibly corresponds to TRBD2 (5 bases). V dropped 6 bases and J dropped 4 bases, with 16 bases sitting between them. The CDR3 is made up of 15 amino acids. The germline CDR1 and CDR2 sequences are SGHTA and FQGNSA. CDR3 amino acids: CASSLTRETYNEQFF. The CDR3 DNA sequence: TGTGCCAGCAGTTTAACTAGGGAGACTTACAATGAGCAGTTCTTC.

The chain carries TRBV5-1 and TRBJ1-2, with D hard to call. V was trimmed by 9 bases and J by 0 bases, leaving 18 bases between them. This CDR3 has 15 amino acids. In germline, CDR1 is SGHRS, CDR2 YFSETQ. This chain's CDR3 is CATRVGADSNYGYTF. The CDR3 DNA is TGCGCCACCCGGGTCGGTGCCGACTCTAACTATGGCTACACCTTC. The full variable domain, completed using reference TRBV5-1 and TRBJ1-2, is KAGVTQTPRYLIKTRGQQVTLSCSPISGHRSVSWYQQTPGQGLQFLFEYFSETQRNKGNFPGRFSGRQFSNSRSEMNVSTLELGDSALYLCATRVGADSNYGYTFGSGTRLTVV.

The rearrangement uses TRBV7-2 and TRBJ2-1; 9 bases fit TRBD2. Germline CDR1 and CDR2: SGHTA and FQGNSA. The CDR3 extends over 16 amino acids. V lost 1 base to trimming and J lost 4 bases; unmatched junction nucleotides: 5. The CDR3 loop is CASSLVRTSEYNEQFF. DNA of the CDR3: TGTGCCAGCAGCTTAGTTCGGACTAGCGAGTACAATGAGCAGTTCTTC.

This rearrangement joins TRBV19 to TRBJ2-3, with a tentative D call TRBD2 (7 bases). Germline loops: CDR1 LNHDA, CDR2 SQIVND (reference sequence). The CDR3 extends over 16 amino acids. The V end lost 8 bases, the J end lost 0 bases, and 18 bases lay between the germline ends. The CDR3 DNA follows: TGTGCCAGTTCACCCTCCTGGGGGGGCAGCACAGATACGCAGTATTTT. Its protein product is CASSPSWGGSTDTQYF. The entire variable domain, with the rest obtained from reference TRBV19 and TRBJ2-3, is as follows: DGGITQSPKYLFRKEGQNVTLSCEQNLNHDAMYWYRQDPGQGLRLIYYSQIVNDFQKGDIAEGYSVSREKKESFPLTVTSAQKNPTAFYLCASSPSWGGSTDTQYFGPGTRLTVL.

The CDR3 DNA is TGTGCCAGCAGCTTAGCGCGGGGAGCGGGCTACGAGCAGTACTTC. It codes for CASSLARGAGYEQYF. The V gene is TRBV7-2, the J gene TRBJ2-7; D might be TRBD2 (6 bases). The V gene lost 0 bases and the J gene lost 3 bases, with 12 bases spanning the gap. The CDR3 spans 15 residues. Per the germline V gene, CDR1 is SGHTA and CDR2 is FQGNSA.

Only a few counts were recorded for this clone. V is TRBV7-2 and J is TRBJ1-1; maybe TRBD1 (6 bases). From germline, CDR1 is SGHTA and CDR2 FQGNSA. V was trimmed by 5 bases and J by 2 bases, leaving 12 bases between them. The CDR3 runs 14 residues. This chain's CDR3 is CASSRGGVNTEAFF. The CDR3 nucleotides read TGTGCCAGCAGCCGAGGGGGGGTAAACACTGAAGCTTTCTTT. Filled out from reference TRBV7-2 and TRBJ1-1, the complete variable domain reads GAGVSQSPSNKVTEKGKDVELRCDPISGHTALYWYRQSLGQGLEFLIYFQGNSAPDKSGLPSDRFSAERTGGSVSTLTIQRTQQEDSAVYLCASSRGGVNTEAFFGQGTRLTVV.

V is TRBV15 and J is TRBJ2-3, with 8 positions matching TRBD1. Germline V gene lookup returns CDR1 LNHNV and CDR2 YYDKDF (reference sequence). Losses at the gene ends were 1 base for V and 4 bases for J; bases not matched to a gene: 7. The CDR3 contains 16 residues. In nucleotides, the CDR3 is TGTGCCACCAGCAGAGTGGGCAGGGGGCTTGCAGATACGCAGTATTTT. This codes for CATSRVGRGLADTQYF.

The rearrangement joins TRBV19 to TRBJ2-4; tentative D call: TRBD2 (6 bases). V was cut by 7 bases and J by 4 bases, with 11 bases left in between. The CDR3 has 13 residues. Germline CDR1 is LNHDA and CDR2 is SQIVND (reference sequence). The CDR3 DNA is TGTGCCAGTATCGGGGGACCTAAAAACATTCAGTACTTC. Protein: CASIGGPKNIQYF.